The 9 T cell receptor beta chains below were found in one sample sequenced in a study of CD8+ T cells in alopecia areata. cDNA prepared by RNA extraction and subsequent reverse transcription served as the template for sequencing. The assay was immunoSEQ multiplex PCR, and TCRdb's table has in-frame clones only and misses some. The sample has thousands of clones, none seen only once. The sorting of pooled cutaneous lymph node cells relied on CD4, CD8alpha, NKG2D, NKG2ACE and other markers. The specimen sequenced was CD8+ T cells sorted from a lymph node. These receptors were collected from a C3H/HeJ mouse with alopecia areata. The MHC haplotype of this mouse line is H2-k.

This clone was detected many times. The gene names here belong to mouse. CDR3 DNA, as far as it was read: TGTGCTAGCAAGGACAGGGTGGGCACA. Translated: CASKDRVGT. The whole CDR3 reads CASKDRVGTEVFF. The rearrangement links TRBV17 to TRBJ1-1, with 8 bases identical to TRBD1. The read terminates 4 residues ahead of where the CDR3 ends, so the germline J gene completes it. The V gene end was trimmed by 7 bases and the J gene end by 4 bases; junction bases not matched to a gene: 5. This CDR3 spans 13 amino acids. CDR1 is MNHDT and CDR2 is YYDKIL in the germline V gene.

This clone occurred a few times. The genes and germline here are from mouse. The sequence runs out 4 residues before the end of the CDR3; the remainder is reconstructed from the germline J gene. The chain carries TRBV19 and TRBJ1-1; D might be TRBD1 (6 bases). The germline V gene encodes CDR1 FNHDT and CDR2 SITEND (reference sequence). This CDR3 region has 14 residues. V shed 5 bases and J shed 0 bases, with 11 bases lying between them. The sequenced part of the CDR3 DNA is TGTGCCAGCAGATCCGGGACAACAAACACA. Protein sequence: CASRSGTTNT. Given in full, the CDR3 is CASRSGTTNTEVFF.

Of note for this clone: Germline and genes: mouse. The CDR3 end lies 4 residues beyond the end of the read and is filled in from the germline J gene. The chain has TRBV31 and TRBJ1-2; 8 bases align to TRBD1. J lost 2 bases, V lost 1 base, and 3 bases had no gene match. Germline V CDR1 and CDR2: GKSSPN, SITVG. The CDR3 extends over 14 amino acids. The covered CDR3 bases are TGTGCCTGGAGTCCGGACAGGGCCAACTCC. It yields the protein CAWSPDRANS. The full CDR3 is CAWSPDRANSDYTF.

About this clone: Genes and germline are mouse. Read coverage stops 4 residues before the CDR3 terminus; the germline J gene supplies the remainder. The chain recombines TRBV13-2 with TRBJ2-7; 12 nucleotides line up with TRBD2. This CDR3 is 14 amino acids long. CDR1 and CDR2 from the germline V gene are NNHNN and SYGAGS (reference sequence). CDR3 sequence: CASGGTGGPYEQYF. CDR3 DNA (partial): TGTGCCAGCGGGGGGACTGGGGGGCCATAT.

This clone was picked up many times. Mouse gene names and germline throughout. The DNA ends 4 residues before the CDR3 does, and the rest of the CDR3 is filled in from the germline J gene. The J gene is TRBJ2-1, the V gene TRBV14, with 7 bases aligning to TRBD2. Looked up from germline, CDR1 is SGHDT and CDR2 is FRDEAV. After removal of 2 bases from V and 5 bases from J, the junction contained 4 bases not matched to a gene. The CDR3 is 14 residues long. The CDR3 bases that were read are TGTGCCAGCAGTTTTGGGGGGAGAGATGCT. Residues: CASSFGGRDA. The whole CDR3 is CASSFGGRDAEQFF.

On this clone itself: The genes and germline here are from mouse. Read sequence stops 4 residues before the CDR3 end, and the germline J gene provides the missing end. The V gene is TRBV13-2, the J gene TRBJ2-3; 9 nucleotides match TRBD2. This CDR3 is built from 15 residues. Looked up from germline, CDR1 is NNHNN and CDR2 is SYGAGS (reference sequence). The junction had 4 bases not matched to a gene; V was cut back by 5 bases and J by 0 bases. CDR3 protein: CASGGTGTSAETLYF. The part of the CDR3 DNA that was read is TGTGCCAGCGGCGGGACTGGGACTAGTGCAGAA.

The table lists this clone with a few counts. Genes here carry mouse names. From the germline J gene comes the end of the CDR3, since the read stops 3 residues before it. This chain joins TRBV31 and TRBJ1-6; perhaps TRBD1 as D (6 bases). TRBJ1-6 carries the ORF label, with uncertain function. The CDR3 is 16 amino acids. The V gene's germline CDR1 is GKSSPN and CDR2 SITVG. With 0 bases removed from V and 0 bases from J, the gap between germline ends came to 9 bases. The CDR3 bases that were read are TGTGCCTGGAGTCTCCTCAGGGGTTCCTATAATTCGCCC. Translation gives CAWSLLRGSYNSP. The full-length CDR3 reads as CAWSLLRGSYNSPLYF.

This clone was observed at least ten times. Genes and germline are mouse. The read terminates 4 residues ahead of where the CDR3 ends, so the germline J gene completes it. The rearrangement uses TRBV13-2 and TRBJ2-1; 8 bases fit TRBD2. CDR3 length equals 14 residues. Germline V gene lookup returns CDR1 NNHNN and CDR2 SYGAGS (reference sequence). The chain's CDR3 is CASGDLLGASEQFF. Partial CDR3 DNA: TGTGCCAGCGGTGATCTACTGGGGGCGTCT.

There are a few counts of this clone. Mouse names are used for the genes. Sequencing ends 4 residues short of the CDR3 end; the germline J gene provides the rest. The chain combines TRBV2 with TRBJ2-2; 8 nucleotides agree with TRBD1. The CDR3 loop spans 14 amino acids. V shed 1 base, J shed 6 bases, and the junction held 1 base outside the gene matches. In germline, CDR1 is LGHNA, CDR2 YSYQKL. This chain's CDR3 is CASSQGTGPGQLYF. The part of the CDR3 DNA that was read is TGTGCCAGCAGCCAAGGGACAGGGCCCGGG.